Below, 3 T cell receptor beta chains from the same sample are listed, as sequenced in a study of blood T cell repertoires in COVID-19. Clones were sequenced by immunoSEQ multiplex PCR, and TCRdb holds only the in-frame ones, with some missing. Among 140,000 to 150,000 clones listed, about four fifths were seen once. Sequenced material: PBMCs or T cells enriched from blood (not recorded which). The source is a woman in her fifties or sixties who had been exposed to COVID-19.

V gene TRBV9 combines with J gene TRBJ2-7; D perhaps matches TRBD1 (6 bases). This CDR3 is built from 14 residues. CDR1 is SGDLS, CDR2 YYNGEE, per germline. Trimming removed 0 bases at V and 12 bases at J, with 19 bases between. CDR3 sequence (DNA): TGTGCCAGCAGCGTAGACGCCGGGACACTCGAGACGTACTTC. Translating gives CASSVDAGTLETYF. Filled out from reference TRBV9 and TRBJ2-7, the complete variable domain reads DSGVTQTPKHLITATGQRVTLRCSPRSGDLSVYWYQQSLDQGLQFLIQYYNGEERAKGNILERFSAQQFPDLHSELNLSSLELGDSALYFCASSVDAGTLETYFGPGTRLTVT.

This chain links TRBV29-1 with TRBJ2-7; D might be TRBD1 (6 bases). V lost 3 bases to trimming and J lost 4 bases, with 10 bases between them. Germline V gene data show CDR1 as SQVTM and CDR2 as ANQGSEA. This CDR3 has 12 residues. CDR3 bases: TGCAGCGTTGAGGTCAGGGGATACGAGCAGTACTTC. Translation: CSVEVRGYEQYF.

V gene TRBV27 combines with J gene TRBJ2-7; 8 bases are shared with TRBD1. The germline gives CDR1 MNHEY, CDR2 SMNVEV (reference sequence). Trimming removed 4 bases from V and 4 bases from J; junction bases left unmatched: 6. CDR3 length: 14 residues. This CDR3 is CASSSRTGRYEQYF. CDR3 DNA: TGTGCCAGCAGTTCGAGGACAGGGCGATACGAGCAGTACTTC.